A selection of T cell receptor beta chains follows, all from one sample in a study of technical replicates of blood from several donors. TCRdb keeps only in-frame clones here, not all; method: immunoSEQ multiplex PCR. The sample includes about 84,000 clones, about 98% seen only once; the top ten take approximately 0.15%. Sequenced sample: T cells isolated from PBMCs. The source is a human donor in good health. CDR3s include the opening cysteine and the closing phenylalanine or tryptophan. Each record gives: V gene, clone size, J gene, D gene, CDR3 protein, CDR3 DNA. D genes are given only for firm matches. Expanded clones get a size class; other rows say once, few or many, or leave the size out.

TRBV11-3	-	TRBJ2-7	-	CASSRLRTNYEQYF	TGTGCCAGCAGTCGGCTTCGGACTAACTACGAGCAGTACTTC
TRBV19	-	TRBJ1-1	-	CASSLTENTEAFF	TGTGCCAGTAGTCTGACAGAGAACACTGAAGCTTTCTTT
TRBV14	-	TRBJ1-5	TRBD1	CASSQEGRAPRDRGYSREGPQHF	TGTGCCAGCAGCCAAGAGGGGCGAGCACCTCGGGACAGGGGTTACTCTCGGGAAGGGCCCCAGCATTTT
TRBV30	-	TRBJ2-7	-	CAWKSGTGDYEQYF	TGTGCCTGGAAGAGCGGGACAGGCGACTACGAGCAGTACTTC
TRBV5-1	once	TRBJ1-3	-	CASSWNTYRDPGNTIYF	TGCGCCAGCAGCTGGAACACATACAGGGACCCTGGAAACACCATATATTTT
TRBV7-9	few	TRBJ1-1	-	CASSANSWAPNTEAFF	TGTGCCAGCAGCGCGAATTCGTGGGCCCCGAACACTGAAGCTTTCTTT
TRBV11-2	-	TRBJ1-1	-	CASSLEDSEAFF	TGTGCCAGCAGCTTAGAAGACAGTGAAGCTTTCTTT
TRBV27	-	TRBJ1-5	-	CASSLQATGLQPQHF	TGTGCCAGCAGTTTACAGGCCACCGGATTACAGCCCCAGCATTTT
TRBV11-2	-	TRBJ2-5	TRBD1	CASSPFQGALQETQYF	TGTGCCAGCAGCCCATTTCAGGGGGCCCTCCAAGAGACCCAGTACTTC
TRBV5-1	-	TRBJ1-1	-	CASSLGGSTEAFF	TGCGCCAGCAGCTTGGGGGGCTCCACTGAAGCTTTCTTT
TRBV4-1	-	TRBJ1-4	-	CASSQTWTEEKLFF	TGCGCCAGCAGCCAAACGTGGACAGAAGAAAAACTGTTTTTT
TRBV29-1	few	TRBJ1-1	TRBD1	CSVESDRVAFF	TGCAGCGTTGAAAGTGACAGGGTAGCTTTCTTT
TRBV6-1	-	TRBJ2-1	TRBD1	CASSEGVDRVREQFF	TGTGCCAGCAGTGAAGGCGTGGACAGGGTCCGTGAGCAGTTCTTC
TRBV14	-	TRBJ2-1	-	CASSFKGLSEVNSYNEQFF	TGTGCCAGCAGCTTCAAGGGACTTAGTGAGGTAAACTCCTACAATGAGCAGTTCTTC
TRBV11-2	-	TRBJ1-4	TRBD1	CASSSRDRGSTNEKLFF	TGTGCCAGCAGCTCCCGGGACAGGGGGTCCACTAATGAAAAACTGTTTTTT
TRBV10-3	-	TRBJ2-1	TRBD2	CAILTPGLADNEQFF	TGTGCCATCCTCACCCCGGGACTAGCGGACAATGAGCAGTTCTTC
TRBV6-1	-	TRBJ2-1	TRBD1	CASSGRDRALFLNEQFF	TGTGCCAGCAGTGGCCGGGACAGGGCCCTCTTCCTCAATGAGCAGTTCTTC
TRBV7-8	-	TRBJ1-6	-	CASSLYPRGIDSPLHF	TGTGCCAGCAGCTTATATCCCAGGGGCATTGATTCACCCCTCCACTTT
TRBV5-6	-	TRBJ1-1	TRBD1	CASSLVGTGEAFF	TGTGCCAGCAGCTTGGTAGGGACAGGGGAAGCTTTCTTT
TRBV5-1	-	TRBJ2-3	-	CASSLDQGTDTQYF	TGCGCCAGCAGCTTGGATCAGGGCACAGATACGCAGTATTTT
TRBV27	-	TRBJ2-2	-	CASSRSGSDTGELFF	TGTGCCAGCAGTCGAAGTGGAAGCGACACCGGGGAGCTGTTTTTT
TRBV5-8	-	TRBJ2-7	TRBD2	CASSFFRTSGGDYEQYF	TGTGCCAGCAGCTTCTTCCGGACTAGCGGGGGGGACTACGAGCAGTACTTC
TRBV29-1	-	TRBJ2-5	TRBD2	CSVGRLAGGLAETQYF	TGCAGCGTTGGGAGACTAGCGGGAGGTCTCGCGGAGACCCAGTACTTC
TRBV5-1	-	TRBJ1-2	-	CASSEGDGYTF	TGCGCCTCCAGTGAGGGGGATGGCTACACCTTC
TRBV11-3	-	TRBJ1-2	-	CASSAGIYGYTF	TGTGCCAGCAGCGCGGGAATCTATGGCTACACCTTC
TRBV11-2	-	TRBJ2-6	-	CASSLGHSGANVLTF	TGTGCCAGCAGCTTAGGGCACTCTGGGGCCAACGTCCTGACTTTC
TRBV7-6	-	TRBJ2-3	-	CASSFGLSTDTQYF	TGTGCCAGCAGCTTTGGGCTTAGCACAGATACGCAGTATTTT
TRBV7-2	-	TRBJ1-5	-	CASSLISGDYSNQPQHF	TGTGCCAGCAGCTTAATTTCGGGGGATTATAGCAATCAGCCCCAGCATTTT
TRBV27	-	TRBJ2-5	TRBD2	CASRKSGGSRETQYF	TGTGCCAGCAGAAAATCCGGGGGGTCCAGAGAGACCCAGTACTTC
TRBV7-9	-	TRBJ1-4	-	CASSLVTRQGNEKLFF	TGTGCCAGCAGCTTAGTAACCCGCCAGGGTAACGAAAAACTGTTTTTT
TRBV6-5	-	TRBJ1-2	-	CASRQQGKYGYTF	TGTGCCAGCAGACAACAGGGAAAGTATGGCTACACCTTC
TRBV7-2	-	TRBJ2-3	-	CASSLASVRYF	TGTGCCAGCAGCTTAGCGAGCGTGCGGTATTTT
TRBV28	-	TRBJ1-4	-	CASSLSRKRLFF	TGTGCCAGCAGTTTGTCGCGTAAGAGACTGTTTTTT
TRBV2	-	TRBJ2-7	-	CASSTKWRSYEQYF	TGTGCCAGCAGCACCAAGTGGAGATCCTACGAGCAGTACTTC
TRBV28	-	TRBJ1-5	-	CASSLGHLNQPQHF	TGTGCCAGCAGTTTGGGACACCTCAATCAGCCCCAGCATTTT
TRBV6-1	-	TRBJ1-1	-	CASHRDVSTEAFF	TGTGCCAGCCACAGGGACGTCAGCACTGAAGCTTTCTTT